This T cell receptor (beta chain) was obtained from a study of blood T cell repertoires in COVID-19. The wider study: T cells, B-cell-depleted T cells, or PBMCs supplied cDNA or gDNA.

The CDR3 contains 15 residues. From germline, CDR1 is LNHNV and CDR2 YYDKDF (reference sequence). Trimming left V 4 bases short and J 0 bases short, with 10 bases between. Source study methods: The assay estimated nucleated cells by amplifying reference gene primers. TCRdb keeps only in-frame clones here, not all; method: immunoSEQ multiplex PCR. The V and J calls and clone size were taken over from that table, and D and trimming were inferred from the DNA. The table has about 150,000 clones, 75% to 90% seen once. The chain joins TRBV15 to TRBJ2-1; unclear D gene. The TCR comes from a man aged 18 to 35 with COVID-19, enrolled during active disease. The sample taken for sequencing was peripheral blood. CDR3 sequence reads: CATSKRLSSYNEQFF. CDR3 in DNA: TGTGCCACCAGCAAGCGCCTTAGCTCCTACAATGAGCAGTTCTTC.